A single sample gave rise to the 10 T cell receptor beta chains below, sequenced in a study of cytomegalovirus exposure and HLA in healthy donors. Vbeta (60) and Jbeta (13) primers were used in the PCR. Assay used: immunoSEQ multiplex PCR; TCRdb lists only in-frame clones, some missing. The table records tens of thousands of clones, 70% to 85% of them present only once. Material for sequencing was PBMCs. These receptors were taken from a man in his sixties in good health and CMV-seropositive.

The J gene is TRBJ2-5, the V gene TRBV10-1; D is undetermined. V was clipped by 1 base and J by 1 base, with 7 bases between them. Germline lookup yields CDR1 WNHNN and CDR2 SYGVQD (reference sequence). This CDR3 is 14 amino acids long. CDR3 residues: CASSELPGQETQYF. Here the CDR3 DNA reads TGCGCCAGCAGTGAGTTGCCAGGCCAAGAGACCCAGTACTTC.

Here the CDR3 DNA reads TGCGCCAGCAGAGACAGGATGACCTACGAGCAGTACTTC. It is translated as CASRDRMTYEQYF. This rearrangement joins TRBV5-1 to TRBJ2-7, with D perhaps TRBD1 (6 bases). The germline V gene encodes CDR1 SGHRS and CDR2 YFSETQ. Trimming left V 5 bases short and J 2 bases short, with 11 bases between. This CDR3 region has 13 residues.

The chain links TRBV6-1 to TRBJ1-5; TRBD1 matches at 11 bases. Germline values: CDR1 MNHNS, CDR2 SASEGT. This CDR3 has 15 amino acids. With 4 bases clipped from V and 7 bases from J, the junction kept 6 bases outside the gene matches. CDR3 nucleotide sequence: TGTGCCAGCAGTGGGACAGGGGGCGCAGGCCAGCCCCAGCATTTT. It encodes CASSGTGGAGQPQHF.

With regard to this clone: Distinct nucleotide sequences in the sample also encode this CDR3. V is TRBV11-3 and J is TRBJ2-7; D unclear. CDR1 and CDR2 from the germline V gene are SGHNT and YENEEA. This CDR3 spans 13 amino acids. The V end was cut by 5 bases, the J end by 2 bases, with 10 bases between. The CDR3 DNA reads TGTGCCAGCAGCCCTCGTGGCACCTACGAGCAGTACTTC. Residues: CASSPRGTYEQYF.

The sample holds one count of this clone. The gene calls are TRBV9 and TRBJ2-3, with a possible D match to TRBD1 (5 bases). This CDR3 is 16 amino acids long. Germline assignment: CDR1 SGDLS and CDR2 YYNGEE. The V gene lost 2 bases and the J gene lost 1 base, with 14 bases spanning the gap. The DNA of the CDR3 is TGTGCCAGCAGCGTCACAGGTATAAGGGGCACAGATACGCAGTATTTT. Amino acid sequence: CASSVTGIRGTDTQYF.

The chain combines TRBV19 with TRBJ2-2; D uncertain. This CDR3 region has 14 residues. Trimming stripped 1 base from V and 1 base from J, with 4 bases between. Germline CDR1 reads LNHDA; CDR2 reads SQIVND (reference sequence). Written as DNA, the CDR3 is TGTGCCAGTAGTATAGGAGGGAACACCGGGGAGCTGTTTTTT. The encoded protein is CASSIGGNTGELFF. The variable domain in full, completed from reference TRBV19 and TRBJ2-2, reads DGGITQSPKYLFRKEGQNVTLSCEQNLNHDAMYWYRQDPGQGLRLIYYSQIVNDFQKGDIAEGYSVSREKKESFPLTVTSAQKNPTAFYLCASSIGGNTGELFFGEGSRLTVL.

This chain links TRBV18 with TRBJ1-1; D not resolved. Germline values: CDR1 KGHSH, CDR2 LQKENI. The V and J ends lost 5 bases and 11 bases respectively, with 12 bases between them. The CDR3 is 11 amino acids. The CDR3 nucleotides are TGTGCCAGCTCAAGCGATAATGTGGCTTTCTTT. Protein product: CASSSDNVAFF.

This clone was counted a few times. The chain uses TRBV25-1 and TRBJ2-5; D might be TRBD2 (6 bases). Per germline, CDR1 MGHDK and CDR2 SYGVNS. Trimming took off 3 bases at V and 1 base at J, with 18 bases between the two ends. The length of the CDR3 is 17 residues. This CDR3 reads CASSDLRGGTRQETQYF. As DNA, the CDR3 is TGTGCCAGCAGTGACCTTCGAGGCGGGACCCGCCAAGAGACCCAGTACTTC.

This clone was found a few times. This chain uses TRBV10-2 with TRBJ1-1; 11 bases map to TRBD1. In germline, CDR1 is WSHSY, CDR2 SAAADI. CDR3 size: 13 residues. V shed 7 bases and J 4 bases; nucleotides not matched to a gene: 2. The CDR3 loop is CASTGTGGTEAFF. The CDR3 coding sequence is TGCGCCAGCACCGGGACAGGGGGCACTGAAGCTTTCTTT.

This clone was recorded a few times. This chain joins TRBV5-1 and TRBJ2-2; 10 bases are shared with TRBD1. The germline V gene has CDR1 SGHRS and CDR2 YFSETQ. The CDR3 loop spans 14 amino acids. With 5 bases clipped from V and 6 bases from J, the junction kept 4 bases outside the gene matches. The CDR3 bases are TGCGCCAGCAGAAGGACAGGGGGTCCCGGGGAGCTGTTTTTT. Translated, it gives CASRRTGGPGELFF.